This T cell receptor (beta chain) was sequenced for a study of OX40 agonist ivuxolimab in advanced cancers. Study in general: Ivuxolimab, an agonistic anti-OX40 (CD134) antibody, was given to patients.

Note on this clone: Its antigen remains unknown.

Trimming left V 1 base short and J 0 bases short, with 7 bases between. The CDR3 runs to 15 residues. Per germline, CDR1 MDHEN and CDR2 SYDVKM. General observations from the study: Partly responding patients at 0.1-3.0 mg/kg showed some of the smallest clonal expansion. The study did not work out the antigen specificity of the expanded peripheral T cells. On average, CD8+ T cells had more expanded clones than CD4+.

Clones were sequenced by immunoSEQ multiplex PCR, and TCRdb holds only the in-frame ones, with some missing. This table holds about 69,000 clones, 90% found once. This specimen was CD4+ or CD8+ T cells sorted from blood, taken in a trial of the OX40 agonist ivuxolimab. This TCR derives from an adult with an advanced solid tumor such as melanoma, head and neck, liver or kidney cancer. The rearrangement links TRBV28 to TRBJ2-4, with D unresolved. CDR3 sequence: CASSLLGPAKNIQYF. As DNA, the CDR3 is TGTGCCAGCAGTTTATTAGGCCCAGCCAAAAACATTCAGTACTTC.